In its sample, the clone carrying this T cell receptor beta chain was seen a few times. Its antigen is unknown. The study extracted blood RNA from unsorted whole blood and also extracted germline DNA. Using a constant-region primer together with ProtoScript II reverse transcriptase, TCR beta cDNA was made from around 500 ng of total RNA. Library construction for TCR beta comprised three nested multiplex PCR rounds performed with slightly modified ARM-PCR. The first two PCR rounds used TRBV1-TRBV30 primers with a Cbeta primer, about 9 cycles each. TCRdb redid the calling of the multiplex PCR reads with MiXCR, one entry per CDR3 protein. The profile shows some 190,000 distinct CDR3 sequences, about 60% of them singletons. These data are taken from a study of tumor-infiltrating lymphocytes in primary liver carcinoma. Study details: Men and women, 30 to 69 years of age, made up the patients.

Findings and limits, study-wide: There was no comparison of CD4+ and CD8+ repertoires, as samples were bulk unsorted. Compared with tumor region pairs, tumor-adjacent and tumor-blood pairs overlapped less. The 250 largest clones made up significantly more of tumor than blood repertoires (p = 0.039).

V shed 3 bases, J shed 0 bases, and the junction held 15 bases outside the gene matches. The CDR3 loop spans 20 amino acids. Germline V CDR1 and CDR2: LGHNA, YNFKEQ. The rearrangement links TRBV4-2 to TRBJ2-5, with 11 bases aligning to TRBD2. The sample was peripheral blood. The clonotype comes from a middle-aged man with primary liver carcinoma and hepatitis B virus infection. In DNA form, the CDR3 reads TGTGCCAGCAGCCAGGGACTAGCGGACATACTATCGCTTCACCAAGAGACCCAGTACTTC. This codes for CASSQGLADILSLHQETQYF.